This entry lists 16 T cell receptor beta chains sequenced from one sample in a study of blood T cell repertoires in COVID-19. Assay used: immunoSEQ multiplex PCR; TCRdb lists only in-frame clones, some missing. The repertoire consists of 300,000 to 450,000 clones, with around 92% occurring once and the leading ten covering about 2.9%. Material: peripheral blood. Receptor source: a woman aged 25 to 39 with COVID-19, enrolled during active disease.

The V gene is TRBV4-3, the J gene TRBJ1-4; 9 positions match TRBD1. The germline V gene encodes CDR1 LGHNA and CDR2 YSLEER. The junction had 1 base not matched to a gene; V was cut back by 1 base and J by 4 bases. The CDR3 contains 15 residues. In DNA form, the CDR3 reads TGCGCCAGCAGCCAAGGGACAGGGGTTAATGAAAAACTGTTTTTT. It yields the protein CASSQGTGVNEKLFF.

This rearrangement joins TRBV6-5 to TRBJ1-2; TRBD1 agrees at 7 bases. From germline, CDR1 is MNHEY and CDR2 SVGAGI. The length of the CDR3 is 12 residues. The J segment lost 6 bases and the V segment lost 4 bases, leaving 2 bases of the junction unmatched. The CDR3 spells CASSSTGDGYTF. CDR3 in DNA: TGTGCCAGCAGTTCCACAGGGGATGGCTACACCTTC.

The genes are TRBV6-5 and TRBJ1-6; TRBD1 matches 8 bases. CDR3 length: 14 amino acids. CDR1 and CDR2 (germline): MNHEY, SVGAGI. J was trimmed by 7 bases and V by 5 bases; bases with no gene match: 4. The DNA of the CDR3 is TGTGCCAGCAGTAATCGACAGGGGAATTCACCCCTCCACTTT. It translates to CASSNRQGNSPLHF.

This chain joins TRBV11-3 and TRBJ2-5; 10 bases line up with TRBD2. CDR3 length: 17 residues. The ends lost 7 bases at V and 5 bases at J; junction bases unmatched: 16. Germline values: CDR1 SGHNT, CDR2 YENEEA. The CDR3 reads CASNPTAWASGGETQYF. CDR3 coding DNA: TGTGCCAGCAACCCCACAGCGTGGGCTAGCGGGGGTGAGACCCAGTACTTC. The full variable domain, with the rest looked up from reference TRBV11-3 and TRBJ2-5, is EAGVVQSPRYKIIEKKQPVAFWCNPISGHNTLYWYLQNLGQGPELLIRYENEEAVDDSQLPKDRFSAERLKGVDSTLKIQPAELGDSAVYLCASNPTAWASGGETQYFGPGTRLLVL.

This clone has only one observation. The chain links TRBV9 to TRBJ2-1; D may be TRBD1 (6 bases). The CDR3 runs 15 residues. Trimming took off 0 bases at V and 2 bases at J, with 9 bases between the two ends. CDR1 is SGDLS and CDR2 is YYNGEE in the germline V gene. CDR3 sequence reads: CASSVARGAYNEQFF. The CDR3 nucleotides read TGTGCCAGCAGCGTAGCCAGGGGTGCCTACAATGAGCAGTTCTTC.

This chain connects TRBV6-1 to TRBJ2-7; D uncertain. CDR1 and CDR2 (germline): MNHNS, SASEGT. The CDR3 contains 11 residues. V was cut by 2 bases and J by 4 bases, with 3 bases left in between. CDR3 amino acids: CASSELYEQYF. The CDR3 bases are TGTGCCAGCAGTGAACTGTACGAGCAGTACTTC.

The V call is TRBV7-9, the J call TRBJ1-1; TRBD1 matches at 8 bases. The germline CDR1 and CDR2 sequences are SEHNR and FQNEAQ (reference sequence). Trimming cost V 3 bases and J 5 bases; bases outside gene matches: 2. This CDR3 is built from 13 residues. The CDR3 loop is CASSFRGRTEAFF. As DNA, the CDR3 is TGTGCCAGCAGCTTCAGGGGGCGGACTGAAGCTTTCTTT.

Written as DNA, the CDR3 is TGTGCCAGCAGTTCGGGACAGCTTCTAGCAGACACCGGGGAGCTGTTTTTT. Amino acids: CASSSGQLLADTGELFF. V and J are TRBV28 and TRBJ2-2; 7 positions match TRBD1. Losses at the gene ends were 4 bases for V and 3 bases for J; bases not matched to a gene: 11. The germline CDR1 and CDR2 sequences are MDHEN and SYDVKM. The CDR3 spans 17 residues.

The table lists this clone with a count of one. V usage is TRBV23-1 and J usage is TRBJ1-6, with a tentative D call TRBD1 (5 bases). TRBV23-1 is marked as an open reading frame, function uncertain. This CDR3 is 14 amino acids long. V was cut by 0 bases and J by 6 bases, with 6 bases left in between. The CDR3 loop reads CASSQSGPNSPLHF. CDR3 nucleotide sequence: TGCGCCAGCAGTCAATCGGGGCCTAATTCACCCCTCCACTTT.

The chain joins TRBV30 to TRBJ1-6, with D perhaps TRBD1 (5 bases). There are 14 residues in the CDR3. Per germline, CDR1 GTSNPN and CDR2 SVGIG (reference sequence). V lost 7 bases and J 6 bases, leaving 16 bases between the germline ends. CDR3 coding DNA: TGTGCCTCCCAGGGCCGGCCCGGTAATTCACCCCTCCACTTT. This sequence encodes CASQGRPGNSPLHF.

This chain joins TRBV28 and TRBJ1-2; D perhaps matches TRBD1 (6 bases). In germline, CDR1 is MDHEN, CDR2 SYDVKM. V gave up 6 bases and J gave up 5 bases, with 16 bases separating them. The CDR3 is made up of 14 amino acids. This chain's CDR3 is CASSLQGSLYGYTF. CDR3 sequence (DNA): TGTGCCAGCAGCCTTCAGGGGTCGTTGTATGGCTACACCTTC.

The CDR3 DNA follows: TGTGCCACCAGTGATCAGTCTGAGGGCTTTGGGGCCAACGTCCTGACTTTC. It encodes CATSDQSEGFGANVLTF. This chain uses TRBV24-1 with TRBJ2-6, with a possible D match to TRBD2 (5 bases). Per the germline V gene, CDR1 is KGHDR and CDR2 is SFDVKD. The CDR3 runs 17 residues. V gave up 3 bases and J gave up 3 bases, with 14 bases separating them.

The chain is built from TRBV27 and TRBJ2-1; 14 nucleotides line up with TRBD2. The CDR3 extends over 20 amino acids. Germline V CDR1 and CDR2: MNHEY, SMNVEV (reference sequence). The CDR3 reads CPPRGLAGVFPTSSYNEQFF. CDR3 sequence (DNA): TGTCCCCCCCGGGGACTAGCGGGAGTCTTCCCCACGAGCTCCTACAATGAGCAGTTCTTC.

The chain employs TRBV9 and TRBJ2-5, with 7 bases lining up with TRBD1. V lost 0 bases and J lost 5; bases outside the gene matches: 10. CDR1 is SGDLS and CDR2 is YYNGEE in the germline V gene. The CDR3 has 16 amino acids. The CDR3 sequence is CASSVVGTANYETQYF. The DNA for the CDR3 is TGTGCCAGCAGCGTAGTCGGGACAGCCAACTACGAGACCCAGTACTTC.

This chain connects TRBV7-6 to TRBJ1-3, with D possibly being TRBD1 (6 bases). V was cut by 0 bases and J by 6 bases, with 15 bases left in between. Per germline, CDR1 SGHVS and CDR2 FNYEAQ. This CDR3 is built from 16 residues. CDR3 sequence (DNA): TGTGCCAGCAGCTTAGCTATCACAGGGAACTCAAACACCATATATTTT. This sequence encodes CASSLAITGNSNTIYF.

V gene TRBV5-5 combines with J gene TRBJ2-1, with D possibly TRBD2 on 6 matching bases. Germline V gives CDR1 SGHKS, CDR2 YYEKEE (reference sequence). Trimming shortened V by 3 bases and J by 5 bases, and 18 bases separated the two germline ends. This CDR3 has 16 residues. CDR3 amino acids: CASSSERSGLNNEQFF. Here the CDR3 DNA reads TGTGCCAGCAGCTCCGAACGTAGCGGACTGAACAATGAGCAGTTCTTC.